The present T cell receptor (beta chain) was sequenced within a study of PD-1 blockade in classical Hodgkin lymphoma. The study's findings and limits: Prior to therapy, complete responders displayed diversity much like that of newly diagnosed patients. Newly diagnosed patients had baseline TCR diversity that was reportedly lower than that of healthy donors.

Relapse after autologous stem cell transplantation occurred in every patient, and brentuximab vedotin exposure varied. This table comes from immunoSEQ multiplex PCR, and its TCRdb copy is limited to in-frame clones, with some not included. The sample holds 50,000 or so clones; approximately 90% are singletons and the top ten take more than 9%. About this clone itself: The antigen remains unidentified.

V gave up 7 bases and J gave up 1 base; unmatched junction bases: 8. The CDR3 has 15 amino acids. The germline V gene has CDR1 SGHRS and CDR2 YFSETQ. The chain joins TRBV5-1 to TRBJ1-1; 9 bases align to TRBD1. The sample was peripheral blood mononuclear cells (PBMCs), taken before the second cycle of nivolumab. The receptor comes from a human donor with classical Hodgkin lymphoma. CDR3 in DNA: TGCGCCAGCCACTGGACAGGGGAAACGAACACTGAAGCTTTCTTT. This translates into CASHWTGETNTEAFF.